Listed below are T cell receptor beta chains from one sample, sequenced in a study of cytomegalovirus exposure and HLA in healthy donors. Generated by immunoSEQ multiplex PCR, the TCRdb table keeps only in-frame clones and is missing some. Listed are about 96,000 clones; roughly 3% falls within the top ten. Material: PBMCs. The receptor set was obtained from a woman younger than 45 in good health and CMV-seronegative. The CDR3 runs from the conserved cysteine through the conserved F or W. The order of the fields is J gene, V gene, D gene, CDR3 protein, CDR3 DNA. D genes are given only for firm matches.

j_gene: TRBJ1-1; v_gene: TRBV2; d_gene: NA; CDR3aa: CASSRLGGDTEAFF; CDR3nt: TGTGCCAGCAGCCGACTAGGGGGGGACACTGAAGCTTTCTTT
j_gene: TRBJ2-5; v_gene: TRBV19; d_gene: TRBD2; CDR3aa: CATKGGTSDIETQYF; CDR3nt: TGTGCCACCAAAGGCGGGACTAGCGATATAGAGACCCAGTACTTC
j_gene: TRBJ1-5; v_gene: TRBV4-1; d_gene: TRBD1; CDR3aa: CASSHRGQVNQPQHF; CDR3nt: TGCGCCAGCAGCCACAGGGGGCAGGTGAATCAGCCCCAGCATTTT
j_gene: TRBJ1-1; v_gene: TRBV7-9; d_gene: TRBD1; CDR3aa: CASSSTGTVDTEAFF; CDR3nt: TGTGCCAGCAGCTCTACCGGGACAGTAGACACTGAAGCTTTCTTT
j_gene: TRBJ2-7; v_gene: TRBV29-1; d_gene: TRBD2; CDR3aa: CSVEGLAGNYEQYF; CDR3nt: TGCAGCGTTGAAGGACTAGCGGGAAACTACGAGCAGTACTTC
j_gene: TRBJ2-1; v_gene: TRBV7-2; d_gene: NA; CDR3aa: CASNFNYNEQFF; CDR3nt: TGTGCCAGCAACTTTAACTACAATGAGCAGTTCTTC
j_gene: TRBJ2-7; v_gene: TRBV7-9; d_gene: NA; CDR3aa: CASSSGAAYEQYF; CDR3nt: TGTGCCAGCAGCTCAGGGGCGGCCTACGAGCAGTACTTC
j_gene: TRBJ2-3; v_gene: TRBV28; d_gene: TRBD1; CDR3aa: CASSFYQGATDTQYF; CDR3nt: TGTGCCAGCAGTTTCTACCAGGGGGCCACAGATACGCAGTATTTT
j_gene: TRBJ1-2; v_gene: TRBV5-5; d_gene: NA; CDR3aa: CASSPLSIYGYTF; CDR3nt: TGTGCCAGCAGCCCATTGAGTATCTATGGCTACACCTTC
j_gene: TRBJ1-1; v_gene: TRBV28; d_gene: TRBD1; CDR3aa: CASSFLPQGENTEAFF; CDR3nt: TGTGCCAGCAGTTTCCTCCCACAGGGGGAGAACACTGAAGCTTTCTTT
j_gene: TRBJ1-1; v_gene: TRBV11-3; d_gene: NA; CDR3aa: CASSLEGGDTEAFF; CDR3nt: TGTGCCAGCAGCTTAGAGGGGGGTGACACTGAAGCTTTCTTT
j_gene: TRBJ2-5; v_gene: TRBV28; d_gene: NA; CDR3aa: CASSGRQQAETQYF; CDR3nt: TGTGCCAGCAGTGGAAGACAGCAAGCAGAGACCCAGTACTTC
j_gene: TRBJ2-1; v_gene: TRBV29-1; d_gene: NA; CDR3aa: CSVEDSEPNSYNEQFF; CDR3nt: TGCAGCGTTGAAGATTCGGAGCCCAACTCCTACAATGAGCAGTTCTTC
j_gene: TRBJ2-2; v_gene: TRBV7-3; d_gene: NA; CDR3aa: CASRSGAGTGELFF; CDR3nt: TGTGCCAGCAGATCAGGGGCAGGAACCGGGGAGCTGTTTTTT
j_gene: TRBJ1-3; v_gene: TRBV6-5; d_gene: NA; CDR3aa: CASGQGPGNTIYF; CDR3nt: TGTGCCAGCGGGCAGGGCCCTGGAAACACCATATATTTT
j_gene: TRBJ2-7; v_gene: TRBV19; d_gene: TRBD2; CDR3aa: CASSTRSGGYEQYF; CDR3nt: TGTGCCAGTAGTACCCGTTCGGGGGGGTACGAGCAGTACTTC
j_gene: TRBJ1-2; v_gene: TRBV7-9; d_gene: NA; CDR3aa: CASSWAGDTLGGYTF; CDR3nt: TGTGCCAGCAGCTGGGCAGGCGATACCCTCGGAGGCTACACCTTC
j_gene: TRBJ2-1; v_gene: TRBV11-3; d_gene: TRBD2; CDR3aa: CASSLDGRPPSYNEQFF; CDR3nt: TGTGCCAGCAGCTTAGACGGGAGGCCCCCCTCCTACAATGAGCAGTTCTTC
j_gene: TRBJ1-4; v_gene: TRBV7-9; d_gene: NA; CDR3aa: CASSLDGELFF; CDR3nt: TGTGCCAGCAGCTTGGACGGGGAACTGTTTTTT
j_gene: TRBJ2-6; v_gene: TRBV6-1; d_gene: NA; CDR3aa: CASSETASGANVLTF; CDR3nt: TGTGCCAGCAGTGAAACAGCCTCTGGGGCCAACGTCCTGACTTTC
j_gene: TRBJ2-7; v_gene: TRBV5-5; d_gene: NA; CDR3aa: CASSLGSSYEQYF; CDR3nt: TGTGCCAGCAGCTTGGGCAGCTCCTACGAGCAGTACTTC
j_gene: TRBJ1-5; v_gene: TRBV6-1; d_gene: NA; CDR3aa: CASSEMASRRVSNQPQHF; CDR3nt: TGTGCCAGCAGTGAAATGGCCTCTAGGAGAGTTAGCAATCAGCCCCAGCATTTT
j_gene: TRBJ2-7; v_gene: TRBV29-1; d_gene: NA; CDR3aa: CSILLVGVTYEQYF; CDR3nt: TGCAGCATACTACTTGTGGGAGTAACGTACGAGCAGTACTTC
j_gene: TRBJ2-2; v_gene: TRBV19; d_gene: NA; CDR3aa: CASSIYSSTGELFF; CDR3nt: TGTGCCAGTAGTATCTACAGCTCCACCGGGGAGCTGTTTTTT
j_gene: TRBJ2-7; v_gene: TRBV23-1; d_gene: TRBD1; CDR3aa: CANSRDRGEQYF; CDR3nt: TGCGCCAACTCCCGGGACAGGGGTGAGCAGTACTTC
j_gene: TRBJ2-3; v_gene: TRBV5-1; d_gene: TRBD1; CDR3aa: CASSYGTGGGDTQYF; CDR3nt: TGCGCCAGCAGCTATGGGACAGGAGGGGGAGATACGCAGTATTTT
j_gene: TRBJ2-1; v_gene: TRBV4-2; d_gene: TRBD2; CDR3aa: CASSQDRASGSISNEQFF; CDR3nt: TGTGCCAGCAGCCAAGATCGGGCTAGCGGGAGCATAAGCAATGAGCAGTTCTTC
j_gene: TRBJ1-2; v_gene: TRBV6-6; d_gene: NA; CDR3aa: CASSNSWAAANYGYTF; CDR3nt: TGTGCCAGCAGTAACAGTTGGGCAGCCGCTAACTATGGCTACACCTTC
j_gene: TRBJ2-5; v_gene: TRBV27; d_gene: TRBD1; CDR3aa: CASSRTGDKTQYF; CDR3nt: TGTGCCAGCAGTCGGACAGGGGATAAGACCCAGTACTTC
j_gene: TRBJ2-1; v_gene: TRBV25-1; d_gene: NA; CDR3aa: CASCDRGESSYNEQFF; CDR3nt: TGTGCCAGCTGTGATCGAGGTGAAAGCTCCTACAATGAGCAGTTCTTC
j_gene: TRBJ1-3; v_gene: TRBV23-1; d_gene: NA; CDR3aa: CASSRRQANSGNTIYF; CDR3nt: TGCGCCAGCAGTAGGAGACAGGCAAACTCTGGAAACACCATATATTTT
j_gene: TRBJ1-1; v_gene: TRBV5-1; d_gene: NA; CDR3aa: CASSQDPRGFTEAFF; CDR3nt: TGCGCCAGCAGCCAGGACCCCAGAGGGTTCACTGAAGCTTTCTTT
j_gene: TRBJ2-2; v_gene: TRBV7-7; d_gene: TRBD1; CDR3aa: CATRQGSTGELFF; CDR3nt: TGTGCTACTCGACAGGGTAGCACCGGGGAGCTGTTTTTT
j_gene: TRBJ2-2; v_gene: TRBV14; d_gene: NA; CDR3aa: CASSQVLIGTGELFF; CDR3nt: TGTGCCAGCAGCCAAGTTCTGATCGGGACCGGGGAGCTGTTTTTT
j_gene: TRBJ1-1; v_gene: TRBV27; d_gene: NA; CDR3aa: CASSLYAGANTEAFF; CDR3nt: TGTGCCAGCAGTTTATACGCAGGGGCGAACACTGAAGCTTTCTTT
j_gene: TRBJ2-2; v_gene: TRBV28; d_gene: NA; CDR3aa: CASSLLLPSGELFF; CDR3nt: TGTGCCAGCAGTCTACTCCTCCCCTCCGGGGAGCTGTTTTTT
j_gene: TRBJ2-3; v_gene: TRBV19; d_gene: TRBD2; CDR3aa: CASNGLAGGRSTDTQYF; CDR3nt: TGTGCCAGTAATGGACTAGCGGGAGGACGAAGCACAGATACGCAGTATTTT
j_gene: TRBJ2-5; v_gene: TRBV2; d_gene: TRBD1; CDR3aa: CASRVGTGTMETQYF; CDR3nt: TGTGCCAGCAGGGTAGGGACAGGTACAATGGAGACCCAGTACTTC
j_gene: TRBJ1-6; v_gene: TRBV13; d_gene: NA; CDR3aa: CASSLGGGNSPLHF; CDR3nt: TGTGCCAGCAGCTTAGGTGGCGGAAATTCACCCCTCCACTTT
j_gene: TRBJ1-5; v_gene: TRBV9; d_gene: NA; CDR3aa: CASSVAGQDQPQHF; CDR3nt: TGTGCCAGCAGCGTAGCTGGGCAGGATCAGCCCCAGCATTTT